The present T cell receptor (beta chain) was sequenced within a study of blood T cell repertoires in COVID-19. Across the study: Spain, Italy and the United States supplied samples that represented acute and convalescent COVID-19.

Sequencing was performed with immunoSEQ multiplex PCR; in TCRdb, only in-frame clones are kept and a portion is missing. The sample has about 34,000 clones; roughly three quarters are singletons. Germline values: CDR1 MNHEY, CDR2 SVGEGT. V lost 5 bases and J lost 6; bases outside the gene matches: 8. The CDR3 is 16 amino acids. The chain couples TRBV6-2 or TRBV6-3 to TRBJ2-3, with TRBD2 identical over 13 bases. This TCR was sampled from a human donor in a cohort sampled during active COVID-19. The sequenced sample consisted of peripheral blood. CDR3 in DNA: TGTGCCAGCAGTGGGACTAGCGGGATACGATTCGATACGCAGTATTTT. Translation gives CASSGTSGIRFDTQYF.